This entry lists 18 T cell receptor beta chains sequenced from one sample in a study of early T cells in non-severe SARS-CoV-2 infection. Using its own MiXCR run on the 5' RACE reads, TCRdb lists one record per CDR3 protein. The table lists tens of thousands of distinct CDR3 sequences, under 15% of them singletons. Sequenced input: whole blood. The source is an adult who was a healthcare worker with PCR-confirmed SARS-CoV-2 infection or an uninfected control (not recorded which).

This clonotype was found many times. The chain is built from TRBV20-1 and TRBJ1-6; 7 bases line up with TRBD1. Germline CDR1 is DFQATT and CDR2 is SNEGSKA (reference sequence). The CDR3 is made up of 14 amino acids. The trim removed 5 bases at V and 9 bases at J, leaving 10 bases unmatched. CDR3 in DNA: TGCAGTGCTGGGAAGCGGGACAGCGGTTCACCCCTCCACTTT. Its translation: CSAGKRDSGSPLHF.

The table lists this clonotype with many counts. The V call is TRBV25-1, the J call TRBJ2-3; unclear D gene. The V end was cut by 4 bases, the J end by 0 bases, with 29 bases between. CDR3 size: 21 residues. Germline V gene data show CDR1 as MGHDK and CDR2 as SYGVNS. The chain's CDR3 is CASSVNYGSGYQVGSTDTQYF. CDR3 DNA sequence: TGTGCCAGCAGTGTCAACTATGGCTCAGGATATCAAGTCGGCAGCACAGATACGCAGTATTTT.

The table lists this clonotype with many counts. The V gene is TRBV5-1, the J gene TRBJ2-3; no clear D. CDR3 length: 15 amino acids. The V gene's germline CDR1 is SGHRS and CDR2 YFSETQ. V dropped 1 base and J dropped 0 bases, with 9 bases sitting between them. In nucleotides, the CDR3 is TGCGCCAGCAGCTTGCCAGGTGCTAGCACAGATACGCAGTATTTT. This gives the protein CASSLPGASTDTQYF.

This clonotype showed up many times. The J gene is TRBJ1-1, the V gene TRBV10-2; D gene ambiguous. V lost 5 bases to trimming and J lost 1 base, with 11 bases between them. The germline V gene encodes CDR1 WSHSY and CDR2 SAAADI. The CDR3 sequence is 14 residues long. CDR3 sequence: CASSNGPANTEAFF. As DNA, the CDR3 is TGCGCCAGCAGTAATGGGCCAGCGAACACTGAAGCTTTCTTT.

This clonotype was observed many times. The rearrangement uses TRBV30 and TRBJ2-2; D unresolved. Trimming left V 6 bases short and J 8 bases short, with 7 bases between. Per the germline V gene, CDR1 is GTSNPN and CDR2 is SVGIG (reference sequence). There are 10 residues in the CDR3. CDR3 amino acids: CACRLGELFF. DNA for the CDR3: TGTGCCTGTCGGTTAGGGGAGCTGTTTTTT.

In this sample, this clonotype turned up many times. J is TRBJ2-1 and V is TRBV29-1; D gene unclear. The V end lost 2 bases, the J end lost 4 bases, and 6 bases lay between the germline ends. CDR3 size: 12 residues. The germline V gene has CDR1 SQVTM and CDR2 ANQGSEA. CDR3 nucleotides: TGCAGCGTTGAACACCAATACAATGAGCAGTTCTTC. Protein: CSVEHQYNEQFF.

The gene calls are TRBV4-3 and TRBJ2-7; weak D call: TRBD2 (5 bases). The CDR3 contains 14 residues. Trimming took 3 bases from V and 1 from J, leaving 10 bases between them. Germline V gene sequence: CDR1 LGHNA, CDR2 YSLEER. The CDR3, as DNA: TGCGCCAGCAGCCACCTCACTAGTTCCTACGAGCAGTACTTC. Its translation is CASSHLTSSYEQYF.

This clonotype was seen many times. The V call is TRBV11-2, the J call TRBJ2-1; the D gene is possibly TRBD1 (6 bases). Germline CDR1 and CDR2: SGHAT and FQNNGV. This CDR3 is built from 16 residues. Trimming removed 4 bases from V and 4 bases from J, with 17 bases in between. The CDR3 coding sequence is TGTGCCAGCAGCTCAGGCACCCAGGGGCAGTACAATGAGCAGTTCTTC. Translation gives CASSSGTQGQYNEQFF.

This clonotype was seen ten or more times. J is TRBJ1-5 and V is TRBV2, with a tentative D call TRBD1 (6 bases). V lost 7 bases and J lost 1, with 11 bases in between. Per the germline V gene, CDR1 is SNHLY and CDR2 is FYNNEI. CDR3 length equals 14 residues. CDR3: CASTGGTSNQPQHF. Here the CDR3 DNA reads TGTGCCAGCACAGGAGGGACAAGCAATCAGCCCCAGCATTTT.

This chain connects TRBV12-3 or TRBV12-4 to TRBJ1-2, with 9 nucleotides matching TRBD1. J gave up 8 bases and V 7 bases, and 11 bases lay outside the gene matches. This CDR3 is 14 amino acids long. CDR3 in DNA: TGTGCCAGCACCGACTCGGGACAGGGAGGAGGCTACACCTTC. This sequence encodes CASTDSGQGGGYTF.

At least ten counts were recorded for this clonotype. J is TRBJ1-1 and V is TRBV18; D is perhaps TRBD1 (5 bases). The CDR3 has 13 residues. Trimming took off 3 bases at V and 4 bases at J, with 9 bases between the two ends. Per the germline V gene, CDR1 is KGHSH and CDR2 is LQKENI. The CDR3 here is CASSPRDRTEAFF. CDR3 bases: TGTGCCAGCTCACCTAGGGACCGCACTGAAGCTTTCTTT.

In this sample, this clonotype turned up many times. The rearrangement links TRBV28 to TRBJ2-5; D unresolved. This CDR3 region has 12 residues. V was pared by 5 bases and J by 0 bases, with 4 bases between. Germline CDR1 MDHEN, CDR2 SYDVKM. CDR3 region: CASSRNQETQYF. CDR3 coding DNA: TGTGCCAGCAGTCGGAACCAAGAGACCCAGTACTTC.

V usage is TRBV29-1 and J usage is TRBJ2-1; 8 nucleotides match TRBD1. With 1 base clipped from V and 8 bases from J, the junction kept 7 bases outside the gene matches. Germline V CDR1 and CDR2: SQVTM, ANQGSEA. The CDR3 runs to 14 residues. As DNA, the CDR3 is TGCAGCGTTGAAGGGACAGGGAAGGTCGATGAGCAGTTCTTC. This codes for CSVEGTGKVDEQFF.

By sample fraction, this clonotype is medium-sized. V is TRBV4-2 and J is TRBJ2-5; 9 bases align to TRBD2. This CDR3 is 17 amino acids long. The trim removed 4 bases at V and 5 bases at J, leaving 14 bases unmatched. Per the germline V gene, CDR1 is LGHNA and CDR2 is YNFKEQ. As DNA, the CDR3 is TGTGCCAGCAGCCCGATGAGCGGCGGGGGGGCCAGTGAGACCCAGTACTTC. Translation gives CASSPMSGGGASETQYF.

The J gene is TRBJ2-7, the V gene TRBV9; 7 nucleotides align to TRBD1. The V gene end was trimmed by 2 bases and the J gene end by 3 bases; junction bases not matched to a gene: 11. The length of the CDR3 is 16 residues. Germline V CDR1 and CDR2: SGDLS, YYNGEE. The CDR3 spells CASSVQTGSNYYEQYF. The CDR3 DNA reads TGTGCCAGCAGCGTTCAGACAGGGTCTAACTACTACGAGCAGTACTTC. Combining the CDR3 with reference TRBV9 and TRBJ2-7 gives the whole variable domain DSGVTQTPKHLITATGQRVTLRCSPRSGDLSVYWYQQSLDQGLQFLIQYYNGEERAKGNILERFSAQQFPDLHSELNLSSLELGDSALYFCASSVQTGSNYYEQYFGPGTRLTVT.

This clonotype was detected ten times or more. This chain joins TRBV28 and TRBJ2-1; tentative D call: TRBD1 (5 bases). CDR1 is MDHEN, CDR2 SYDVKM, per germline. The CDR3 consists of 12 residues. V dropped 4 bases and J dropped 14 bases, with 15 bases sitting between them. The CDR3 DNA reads TGTGCCAGCAGTTCCTACTGGACATCGGAGTTCTTC. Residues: CASSSYWTSEFF.

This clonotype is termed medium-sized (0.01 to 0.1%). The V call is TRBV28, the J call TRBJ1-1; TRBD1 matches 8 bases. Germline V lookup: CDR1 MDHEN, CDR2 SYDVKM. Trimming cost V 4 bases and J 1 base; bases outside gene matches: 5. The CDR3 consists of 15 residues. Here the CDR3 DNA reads TGTGCCAGCAGTTATAGGGGGACAGGGAACACTGAAGCTTTCTTT. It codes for CASSYRGTGNTEAFF.

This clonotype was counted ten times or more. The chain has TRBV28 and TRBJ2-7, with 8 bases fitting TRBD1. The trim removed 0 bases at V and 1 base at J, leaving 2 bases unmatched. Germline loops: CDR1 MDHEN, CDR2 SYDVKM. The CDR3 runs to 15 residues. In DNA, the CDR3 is TGTGCCAGCAGTTTATGGGACAGGGTTTCCTACGAGCAGTACTTC. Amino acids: CASSLWDRVSYEQYF.